Listed here are 9 T cell receptor beta chains from one sample, sequenced in a study of T cells in tumors after PD-1 blockade. Repertoires were generated with immunoSEQ multiplex PCR, while TCRdb's copy carries only in-frame clones and drops some. The sample yields approximately 50,000 clones, 79% seen once. The starting material was PBMCs, obtained before anti-PD-1 therapy. Receptors originate from a human donor with advanced basal cell or squamous cell carcinoma (not recorded which).

The chain combines TRBV28 with TRBJ2-6, with 8 bases lining up with TRBD1. The CDR3 extends over 17 amino acids. V dropped 7 bases and J dropped 0; count of bases not matched to a gene: 8. Germline values: CDR1 MDHEN, CDR2 SYDVKM. The CDR3: CASIGTGPSSGANVLTF. In DNA, the CDR3 is TGTGCCAGCATAGGGACAGGACCGAGCTCTGGGGCCAACGTCCTGACTTTC. The variable domain in full, with the rest retrieved from reference TRBV28 and TRBJ2-6, is DVKVTQSSRYLVKRTGEKVFLECVQDMDHENMFWYRQDPGLGLRLIYFSYDVKMKEKGDIPEGYSVSREKKERFSLILESASTNQTSMYLCASIGTGPSSGANVLTFGAGSRLTVL.

This chain connects TRBV10-3 to TRBJ2-3; possible D gene TRBD2, 6 bases. The V end lost 3 bases, the J end lost 0 bases, and 10 bases lay between the germline ends. This CDR3 spans 15 amino acids. The germline V gene encodes CDR1 ENHRY and CDR2 SYGVKD. The CDR3 DNA reads as TGTGCCATCAGTGACCCGGGGACTAGCACAGATACGCAGTATTTT. Translation gives CAISDPGTSTDTQYF.

This chain joins TRBV7-2 and TRBJ2-7; the match to TRBD1 covers 8 bases. This CDR3 region has 14 residues. The J segment lost 3 bases and the V segment lost 3 bases, leaving 4 bases of the junction unmatched. CDR1 and CDR2 from the germline V gene are SGHTA and FQGNSA. The CDR3 protein is CASSFPGQDYEQYF. The DNA of the CDR3 is TGTGCCAGCAGCTTTCCGGGACAGGACTACGAGCAGTACTTC.

This chain links TRBV24-1 with TRBJ1-5, with a tentative D call TRBD1 (6 bases). In germline, CDR1 is KGHDR, CDR2 SFDVKD. CDR3 length: 16 amino acids. V lost 4 bases to trimming and J lost 0 bases, with 12 bases between them. CDR3 residues: CATSERTENSNQPQHF. CDR3 sequence (DNA): TGTGCCACCAGTGAACGGACAGAAAATAGCAATCAGCCCCAGCATTTT.

This clone has only a few counts. V and J are TRBV2 and TRBJ2-5; D uncertain. Trimming cost V 6 bases and J 1 base, with 12 bases left between them. Germline loops: CDR1 SNHLY, CDR2 FYNNEI. The CDR3 is 14 amino acids. CDR3 loop: CASRSVEPQETQYF. The CDR3 DNA is TGTGCCAGCAGATCCGTAGAGCCCCAAGAGACCCAGTACTTC.

This chain links TRBV3-1 (or the pseudogene TRBV3-2) with TRBJ1-5; no firm D call. Between the trimmed V and J ends, which lost 4 bases and 3 bases, there was a span of 4 bases. This CDR3 is built from 12 residues. Germline V gene sequence: CDR1 LGHDT, CDR2 YNNKEL (reference sequence). CDR3 amino acids: CASSRVNQPQHF. CDR3 coding DNA: TGTGCCAGCAGCCGAGTCAATCAGCCCCAGCATTTT.

The J gene is TRBJ2-1, the V gene TRBV18, with 9 nucleotides matching TRBD1. Germline-derived CDR1 and CDR2 are KGHSH and LQKENI. The CDR3 sequence is 15 residues long. V was pared by 3 bases and J by 5 bases, with 5 bases of the junction left unmatched. CDR3 sequence reads: CASSPRDRDHNEQFF. The DNA of the CDR3 is TGTGCCAGCTCACCCCGGGACAGGGACCACAATGAGCAGTTCTTC.

The V call is TRBV18, the J call TRBJ1-2, with D possibly matching TRBD1 (5 bases). CDR3 size: 13 residues. Deletions cut 6 bases from V and 4 bases from J, with 12 bases between. Per the germline V gene, CDR1 is KGHSH and CDR2 is LQKENI. The chain's CDR3 is CASSPTGSYGYTF. DNA of the CDR3: TGTGCCAGCTCCCCCACAGGATCCTATGGCTACACCTTC. The whole variable domain, filled in from reference TRBV18 and TRBJ1-2, reads NAGVMQNPRHLVRRRGQEARLRCSPMKGHSHVYWYRQLPEEGLKFMVYLQKENIIDESGMPKERFSAEFPKEGPSILRIQQVVRGDSAAYFCASSPTGSYGYTFGSGTRLTVV.

This chain connects TRBV9 to TRBJ1-2, with a tentative D call TRBD1 (6 bases). Trimming cost V 0 bases and J 7 bases, with 10 bases left between them. This CDR3 comprises 13 residues. Germline V CDR1 and CDR2: SGDLS, YYNGEE. The DNA of the CDR3 is TGTGCCAGCAGCGTAGGGTCGGGGGCTGGCTACACCTTC. This translates into CASSVGSGAGYTF.